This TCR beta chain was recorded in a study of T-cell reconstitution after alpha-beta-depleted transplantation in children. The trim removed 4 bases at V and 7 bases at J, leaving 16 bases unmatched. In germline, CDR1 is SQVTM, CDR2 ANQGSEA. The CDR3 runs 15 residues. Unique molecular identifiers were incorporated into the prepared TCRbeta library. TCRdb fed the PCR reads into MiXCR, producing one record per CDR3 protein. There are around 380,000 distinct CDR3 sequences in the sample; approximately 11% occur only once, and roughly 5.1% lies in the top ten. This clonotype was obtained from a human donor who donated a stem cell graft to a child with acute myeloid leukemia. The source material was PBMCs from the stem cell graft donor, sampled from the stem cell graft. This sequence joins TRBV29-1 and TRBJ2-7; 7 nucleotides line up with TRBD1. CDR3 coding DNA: TGCAGCGTTGCATTTCTCGACAGGGCCTTGGGAGAGCAGTACTTC. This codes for CSVAFLDRALGEQYF.